This TCR beta chain was sequenced during a study of T cell responses to AZD1222 COVID-19 vaccine. V was clipped by 3 bases and J by 4 bases, with 7 bases between them. Per the germline V gene, CDR1 is GTSNPN and CDR2 is SVGIG (reference sequence). The CDR3 is made up of 12 amino acids. It was second doses at about 4 or about 12 weeks that were pooled. Sequenced by immunoSEQ multiplex PCR; TCRdb stores in-frame clones only, minus some. The sample lists 250,000 to 300,000 clones; almost 95% were seen once. General study findings and limits: Recipients of AZD1222 seropositive at baseline numbered only five or six. Donors in the cohort were predominantly white British and more often female, and clonal diversity was possibly underestimated. Among vaccine-associated CD4 TCRs, coverage spanned spike, with dominance at 160-218 and 743-854.

Concerning this clone itself: Its antigen remains unknown.

V and J are TRBV30 and TRBJ1-3; no firm D call. The sample was peripheral blood, taken 28 days after the second AZD1222 dose. This TCR derives from an adult who received the AZD1222 COVID-19 vaccine. The CDR3 is CAWRASGNTIYF. The DNA of the CDR3 is TGTGCCTGGAGGGCATCGGGAAACACCATATATTTT.